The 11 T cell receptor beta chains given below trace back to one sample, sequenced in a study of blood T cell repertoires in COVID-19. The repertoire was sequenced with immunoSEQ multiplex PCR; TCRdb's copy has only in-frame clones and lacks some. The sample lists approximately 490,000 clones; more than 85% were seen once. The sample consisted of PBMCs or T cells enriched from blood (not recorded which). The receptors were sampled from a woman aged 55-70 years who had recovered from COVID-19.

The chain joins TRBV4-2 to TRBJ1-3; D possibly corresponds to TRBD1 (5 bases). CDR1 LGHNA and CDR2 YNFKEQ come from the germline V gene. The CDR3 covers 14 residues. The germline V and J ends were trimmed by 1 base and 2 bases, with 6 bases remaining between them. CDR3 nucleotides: TGTGCCAGCAGCCAAGGACAGACTGGAAACACCATATATTTT. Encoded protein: CASSQGQTGNTIYF.

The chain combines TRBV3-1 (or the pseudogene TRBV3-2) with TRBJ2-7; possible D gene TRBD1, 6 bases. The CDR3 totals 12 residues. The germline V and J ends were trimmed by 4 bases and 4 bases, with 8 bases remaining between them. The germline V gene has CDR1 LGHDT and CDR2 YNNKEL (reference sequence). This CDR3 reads CASSRTGYEQYF. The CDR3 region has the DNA TGTGCCAGCAGCCGCACAGGGTACGAGCAGTACTTC.

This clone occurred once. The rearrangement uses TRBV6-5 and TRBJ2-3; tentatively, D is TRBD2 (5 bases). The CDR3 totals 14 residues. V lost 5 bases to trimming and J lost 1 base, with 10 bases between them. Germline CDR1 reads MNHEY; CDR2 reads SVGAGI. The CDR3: CASSPWRGTDTQYF. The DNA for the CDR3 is TGTGCCAGCAGTCCCTGGCGGGGCACAGATACGCAGTATTTT.

The CDR3 DNA follows: TGTGCCATCAGTGAGACGAGTGGAGTTGGCACAGATACGCAGTATTTT. It encodes CAISETSGVGTDTQYF. The chain combines TRBV10-3 with TRBJ2-3; the D is unclear. V was cut by 2 bases and J by 1 base, with 13 bases left in between. Germline-derived CDR1 and CDR2 are ENHRY and SYGVKD. The CDR3 runs to 16 residues.

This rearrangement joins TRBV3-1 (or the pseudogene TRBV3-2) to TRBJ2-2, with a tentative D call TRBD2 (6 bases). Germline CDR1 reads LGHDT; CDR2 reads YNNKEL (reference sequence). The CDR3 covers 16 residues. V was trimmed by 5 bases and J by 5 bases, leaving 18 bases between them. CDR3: CASSSRYGGKTGELFF. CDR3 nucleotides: TGTGCCAGCAGCTCAAGATATGGGGGGAAAACCGGGGAGCTGTTTTTT.

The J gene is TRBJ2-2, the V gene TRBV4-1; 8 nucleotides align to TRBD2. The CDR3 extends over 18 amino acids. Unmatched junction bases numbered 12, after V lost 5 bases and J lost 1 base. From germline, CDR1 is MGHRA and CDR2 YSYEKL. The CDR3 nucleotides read TGCGCCAGCAGCACTCGCTCTGCGGGGGGAGAGAACACCGGGGAGCTGTTTTTT. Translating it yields CASSTRSAGGENTGELFF.

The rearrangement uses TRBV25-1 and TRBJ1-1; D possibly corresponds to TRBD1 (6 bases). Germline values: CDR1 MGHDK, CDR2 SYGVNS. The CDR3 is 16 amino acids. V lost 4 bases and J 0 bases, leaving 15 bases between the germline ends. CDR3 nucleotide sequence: TGTGCCAGCAGTGGTCCTGGCAGGGGTATGAACACTGAAGCTTTCTTT. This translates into CASSGPGRGMNTEAFF.

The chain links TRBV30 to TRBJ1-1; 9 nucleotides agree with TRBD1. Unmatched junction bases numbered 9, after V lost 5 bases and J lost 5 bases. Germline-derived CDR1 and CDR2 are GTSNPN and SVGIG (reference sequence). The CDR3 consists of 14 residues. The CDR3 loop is CAWSWVTGGTEAFF. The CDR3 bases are TGTGCCTGGTCATGGGTGACAGGGGGAACTGAAGCTTTCTTT.

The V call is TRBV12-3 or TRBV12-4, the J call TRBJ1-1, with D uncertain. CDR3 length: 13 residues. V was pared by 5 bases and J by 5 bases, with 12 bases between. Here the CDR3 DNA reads TGTGCCAGCAGTCCAGAGCCCGGGACTGAAGCTTTCTTT. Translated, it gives CASSPEPGTEAFF.

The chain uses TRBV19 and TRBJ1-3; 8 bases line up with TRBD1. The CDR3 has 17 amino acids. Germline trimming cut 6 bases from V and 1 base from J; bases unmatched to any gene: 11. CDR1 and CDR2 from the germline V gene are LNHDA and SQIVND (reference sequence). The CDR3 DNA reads TGTGCCAGTAGCCGAAACGGACAGGGCTGGTCTGGAAACACCATATATTTT. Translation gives CASSRNGQGWSGNTIYF.

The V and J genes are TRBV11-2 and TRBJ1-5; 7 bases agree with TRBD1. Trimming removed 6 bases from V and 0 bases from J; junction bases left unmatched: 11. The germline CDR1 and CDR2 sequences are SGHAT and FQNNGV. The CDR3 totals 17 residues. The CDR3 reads CASSRSPGQSSNQPQHF. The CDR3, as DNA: TGTGCCAGCAGTCGTAGCCCGGGACAGAGTAGCAATCAGCCCCAGCATTTT. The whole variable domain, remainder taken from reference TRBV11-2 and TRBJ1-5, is EAGVAQSPRYKIIEKRQSVAFWCNPISGHATLYWYQQILGQGPKLLIQFQNNGVVDDSQLPKDRFSAERLKGVDSTLKIQPAKLEDSAVYLCASSRSPGQSSNQPQHFGDGTRLSIL.